Shown below are 23 T cell receptor beta chains from a single sample sequenced in a study of shared clonotypes between healthy human individuals. The data were produced by immunoSEQ multiplex PCR, yet TCRdb's version contains in-frame clones alone and is incomplete. The sample has about 680,000 clones, 73% seen once; the top ten hold under 2%. The sample consisted of memory CD4+ T cells sorted from blood. The subset was: CD45RA-negative fraction. All receptors come from a woman younger than 45 in good health.

This clone has only one observation. The chain couples TRBV5-4 to TRBJ2-6, with TRBD2 identical over 14 bases. Germline V CDR1 and CDR2: SGHNT, YYREEE (reference sequence). The CDR3 spans 18 residues. The junction had 5 bases not matched to a gene; V was cut back by 4 bases and J by 2 bases. Here the CDR3 DNA reads TGTGCCAGCAGCGAGGGACTAGCGGGAGCCGCTGGGGCCAACGTCCTGACTTTC. Encoded protein: CASSEGLAGAAGANVLTF.

The chain joins TRBV19 to TRBJ2-1; 9 bases match TRBD1. Germline V gene sequence: CDR1 LNHDA, CDR2 SQIVND (reference sequence). The CDR3 runs 17 residues. After removal of 2 bases from V and 7 bases from J, the junction contained 12 bases not matched to a gene. CDR3 nucleotide sequence: TGTGCCAGTAGTATATTTGGGGCCGGGACAGGGCGGAATGAGCAGTTCTTC. Translated: CASSIFGAGTGRNEQFF. The full variable domain, in which reference TRBV19 and TRBJ2-1 provide the parts outside the CDR3, is DGGITQSPKYLFRKEGQNVTLSCEQNLNHDAMYWYRQDPGQGLRLIYYSQIVNDFQKGDIAEGYSVSREKKESFPLTVTSAQKNPTAFYLCASSIFGAGTGRNEQFFGPGTRLTVL.

This clone was picked up one time. This chain uses TRBV28 with TRBJ1-5; 8 nucleotides match TRBD1. Unmatched junction bases numbered 9, after V lost 6 bases and J lost 8 bases. CDR3 length equals 14 residues. Germline CDR1 reads MDHEN; CDR2 reads SYDVKM. In DNA form, the CDR3 reads TGTGCCAGCAGCCCACAACAGGGGGTTGAGCCCCAGCATTTT. Protein: CASSPQQGVEPQHF.

There are a few counts of this clone. Here the CDR3 reads CASRLMDTIYF. In DNA form, the CDR3 reads TGTGCCAGCCGACTAATGGACACCATATATTTT. The rearrangement joins TRBV6-5 to TRBJ1-3, with D uncertain. V was pared by 8 bases and J by 8 bases, with 10 bases between. Germline V lookup: CDR1 MNHEY, CDR2 SVGAGI. The CDR3 contains 11 residues.

Only a few counts were recorded for this clone. The chain uses TRBV6-4 and TRBJ2-1, with D possibly being TRBD2 (5 bases). Trimming left V 2 bases short and J 5 bases short, with 7 bases between. Looked up from germline, CDR1 is MRHNA and CDR2 is SNTAGT. CDR3 length: 13 residues. The CDR3 DNA reads TGTGCCAGCAGTGACGGAGGAAACAATGAGCAGTTCTTC. It translates to CASSDGGNNEQFF.

This clone was detected once. The rearrangement uses TRBV2 and TRBJ1-3; TRBD1 agrees at 7 bases. With V trimmed by 5 bases and J by 4 bases, 8 bases remained unmatched. The CDR3 is made up of 15 amino acids. Germline CDR1 reads SNHLY; CDR2 reads FYNNEI. The CDR3 is CASSFTGVRGNTIYF. CDR3 nucleotide sequence: TGTGCCAGCAGTTTTACAGGGGTGAGGGGAAACACCATATATTTT.

The V gene is TRBV18, the J gene TRBJ2-1, with a weak D call TRBD2 (7 bases). Germline V gene data show CDR1 as KGHSH and CDR2 as LQKENI. With 5 bases removed from V and 8 bases from J, the gap between germline ends came to 19 bases. The CDR3 runs 15 residues. This chain's CDR3 is CASSGGGQRDYEQFF. CDR3 bases: TGTGCCAGCTCAGGAGGGGGTCAGCGGGACTATGAGCAGTTCTTC. Full variable domain (missing parts from reference TRBV18 and TRBJ2-1): NAGVMQNPRHLVRRRGQEARLRCSPMKGHSHVYWYRQLPEEGLKFMVYLQKENIIDESGMPKERFSAEFPKEGPSILRIQQVVRGDSAAYFCASSGGGQRDYEQFFGPGTRLTVL.

A note on this clone: This specimen includes other DNA sequences encoding the same CDR3. This chain connects TRBV9 to TRBJ2-3; either TRBD1 or TRBD2 may fit D (5 bases each). Germline values: CDR1 SGDLS, CDR2 YYNGEE. The CDR3 runs 14 residues. Between the trimmed V and J ends, which lost 0 bases and 2 bases, there was a span of 7 bases. The DNA for the CDR3 is TGTGCCAGCAGCGTAGGGGGGTCCACAGATACGCAGTATTTT. As protein: CASSVGGSTDTQYF.

The gene calls are TRBV19 and TRBJ2-7; 11 bases map to TRBD2. There are 15 residues in the CDR3. The germline CDR1 and CDR2 sequences are LNHDA and SQIVND (reference sequence). Trimming took 1 base from V and 3 from J; bases not matched to a gene: 2. CDR3: CASSIALAGVYEQYF. DNA of the CDR3: TGTGCCAGTAGTATAGCACTAGCGGGAGTCTACGAGCAGTACTTC.

The chain has TRBV7-2 and TRBJ1-1; D unresolved. The CDR3 length is 12 residues. The germline V gene has CDR1 SGHTA and CDR2 FQGNSA. V lost 1 base, J lost 5 bases, and 5 bases lay in between. The chain's CDR3 is CASSLGRTEAFF. CDR3 nucleotides: TGTGCCAGCAGCTTAGGGAGGACTGAAGCTTTCTTT.

This clone was counted only a few times. The chain recombines TRBV6-1 with TRBJ1-5; D is unresolved. Germline V gene data show CDR1 as MNHNS and CDR2 as SASEGT. Trimming removed 7 bases at V and 7 bases at J, with 14 bases between. The CDR3 is 13 residues long. The CDR3 sequence: CASTQERTQPQHF. CDR3 coding DNA: TGTGCCAGCACTCAGGAGCGCACGCAGCCCCAGCATTTT.

This chain joins TRBV6-1 and TRBJ1-1; D gene uncertain. The V end lost 4 bases, the J end lost 5 bases, and 14 bases lay between the germline ends. CDR1 and CDR2 (germline): MNHNS, SASEGT. CDR3 length equals 14 residues. Written as DNA, the CDR3 is TGTGCCAGCAGTGTGGAGCCAGCGACAACTGAAGCTTTCTTT. Its translation: CASSVEPATTEAFF.

The V gene is TRBV9, the J gene TRBJ2-7; TRBD2 matches at 14 bases. J gave up 6 bases and V 0 bases, and 5 bases lay outside the gene matches. Germline V gives CDR1 SGDLS, CDR2 YYNGEE. The CDR3 contains 16 residues. The DNA of the CDR3 is TGTGCCAGCAGCGTAGGGACTAGCGGGAGGACCCCCGAGCAGTACTTC. This sequence encodes CASSVGTSGRTPEQYF. The complete variable domain, with remaining parts taken from reference TRBV9 and TRBJ2-7, reads DSGVTQTPKHLITATGQRVTLRCSPRSGDLSVYWYQQSLDQGLQFLIQYYNGEERAKGNILERFSAQQFPDLHSELNLSSLELGDSALYFCASSVGTSGRTPEQYFGPGTRLTVT.

The V call is TRBV5-4, the J call TRBJ1-1, with D unresolved. V was shortened by 2 bases and J by 0 bases, with 8 bases between the two germline ends. Germline CDR1 reads SGHNT; CDR2 reads YYREEE (reference sequence). CDR3 length: 14 amino acids. The CDR3, as DNA: TGTGCCAGCAGCTTTAGTCAGATGAACACTGAAGCTTTCTTT. Translated, it gives CASSFSQMNTEAFF.

V is TRBV7-8 and J is TRBJ2-5; no clear D gene. Germline values: CDR1 SGHVS, CDR2 FQNEAQ. V gave up 6 bases and J gave up 7 bases, with 15 bases separating them. The CDR3 is 13 residues long. The chain's CDR3 is CASREFSEGTQYF. As DNA, the CDR3 is TGTGCCAGCAGAGAATTCTCTGAAGGGACCCAGTACTTC.

The rearrangement links TRBV27 to TRBJ1-1; 10 positions agree with TRBD1. The junction had 3 bases not matched to a gene; V was cut back by 3 bases and J by 8 bases. CDR1 is MNHEY, CDR2 SMNVEV, per germline (reference sequence). The CDR3 sequence is 13 residues long. The CDR3: CASSFKGQGEAFF. In DNA, the CDR3 is TGTGCCAGCAGTTTCAAGGGACAGGGGGAAGCTTTCTTT.

The chain links TRBV28 to TRBJ1-2; TRBD1 matches at 11 bases. V lost 3 bases and J lost 4; bases outside the gene matches: 10. The germline V gene has CDR1 MDHEN and CDR2 SYDVKM. The CDR3 is 17 residues long. The CDR3 here is CASSLRTGGVRVYGYTF. The CDR3 DNA sequence: TGTGCCAGCAGTTTGCGGACAGGGGGCGTACGAGTCTATGGCTACACCTTC.

This chain links TRBV7-9 with TRBJ1-5; no firm D call. The CDR3 extends over 15 amino acids. Germline CDR1 SEHNR, CDR2 FQNEAQ (reference sequence). Trimming removed 1 base from V and 1 base from J, with 8 bases in between. The chain's CDR3 is CASSLGVGSNQPQHF. CDR3 in DNA: TGTGCCAGCAGCTTAGGGGTAGGCAGCAATCAGCCCCAGCATTTT.

As regards this clone: Other DNA sequences from this sample encode an identical CDR3 as well. The V and J genes are TRBV9 and TRBJ2-7; 9 positions agree with TRBD1. Germline V gene lookup returns CDR1 SGDLS and CDR2 YYNGEE. The trim removed 0 bases at V and 3 bases at J, leaving 1 base unmatched. CDR3 length: 14 residues. The CDR3 DNA is TGTGCCAGCAGCGTAGGGACAGGGGTCTACGAGCAGTACTTC. Residues: CASSVGTGVYEQYF. Variable domain in full (rest from reference TRBV9 and TRBJ2-7): DSGVTQTPKHLITATGQRVTLRCSPRSGDLSVYWYQQSLDQGLQFLIQYYNGEERAKGNILERFSAQQFPDLHSELNLSSLELGDSALYFCASSVGTGVYEQYFGPGTRLTVT.

This clone was counted at least ten times. V usage is TRBV9 and J usage is TRBJ2-1; TRBD2 aligns across 12 bases. Germline loops: CDR1 SGDLS, CDR2 YYNGEE. The V segment lost 1 base and the J segment 7 bases; nucleotides outside the gene matches: 6. The CDR3 is made up of 16 amino acids. CDR3 region: CASSVRLAGAGNEQFF. In DNA, the CDR3 is TGTGCCAGCAGCGTAAGACTAGCGGGAGCGGGTAATGAGCAGTTCTTC.

The chain uses TRBV11-2 and TRBJ1-4; D call uncertain. This CDR3 has 13 residues. Per germline, CDR1 SGHAT and CDR2 FQNNGV. Trimming took off 1 base at V and 16 bases at J, with 16 bases between the two ends. The CDR3 sequence: CASSLVLGAVGFF. For the CDR3, the DNA is TGTGCCAGCAGCTTAGTTTTGGGTGCCGTCGGGTTTTTT.

The rearrangement uses TRBV2 and TRBJ1-2, with 9 nucleotides matching TRBD1. V trimming: 5 bases; J trimming: 2 bases; junction bases outside the gene matches: 3. The CDR3 has 14 amino acids. Germline-derived CDR1 and CDR2 are SNHLY and FYNNEI. The CDR3 protein is CASSNRGRNYGYTF. The CDR3 DNA is TGTGCCAGCAGTAACAGGGGGCGAAACTATGGCTACACCTTC.

V gene TRBV28 combines with J gene TRBJ1-5; no clear D. Trimming cost V 2 bases and J 4 bases, with 9 bases left between them. This CDR3 has 14 residues. Germline-derived CDR1 and CDR2 are MDHEN and SYDVKM. Here the CDR3 DNA reads TGTGCCAGCAGTTTAATACACGGGAATCAGCCCCAGCATTTT. It specifies CASSLIHGNQPQHF.